The 10 T cell receptor beta chains given below trace back to one sample, sequenced in a study of T-cell reconstitution after alpha-beta-depleted transplantation in children. Unique molecular identifiers were incorporated when the TCRbeta library was constructed. MiXCR, run by TCRdb on the PCR reads, gives a single entry per CDR3 protein. The table records hundreds of thousands of distinct CDR3 sequences, 10% to 15% of them present only once. Sequences were derived from PBMCs, sampled before TCRalphabeta/CD19-depleted stem cell transplant. The receptors stem from a girl aged 2-10 years with congenital amegakaryocytic thrombocytopenia, due to receive a stem cell transplant.

This clonotype was seen a few times. The chain combines TRBV20-1 with TRBJ1-5; D is perhaps TRBD1 (6 bases). The V end was cut by 5 bases, the J end by 0 bases, with 17 bases between. Germline lookup yields CDR1 DFQATT and CDR2 SNEGSKA (reference sequence). The CDR3 sequence is 16 residues long. The CDR3 spells CSAGNPTGLSNQPQHF. The CDR3 nucleotides read TGCAGTGCTGGAAATCCGACAGGACTTAGCAATCAGCCCCAGCATTTT.

This clonotype was seen a few times. This rearrangement joins TRBV12-3 or TRBV12-4 to TRBJ2-3; 11 nucleotides agree with TRBD2. J lost 0 bases, V lost 6 bases, and 5 bases had no gene match. CDR3 size: 16 residues. CDR3 sequence: CASRPWTSGSTDTQYF. In DNA form, the CDR3 reads TGTGCCAGCAGACCTTGGACTAGCGGGAGCACAGATACGCAGTATTTT.

In regard to this clonotype: Given a much more abundant clone one base away, this may be a read error. The genes are TRBV4-1 and TRBJ2-7; 9 bases align to TRBD1. This CDR3 is 15 amino acids long. CDR1 is MGHRA, CDR2 YSYEKL, per germline. The CDR3 region has the DNA TGCGCCAACAGCCGAGGACAGGGGATCGGTTACGAGCAGTACTTC. This translates into CANSRGQGIGYEQYF.

This clonotype was picked up a small number of times. The rearrangement links TRBV20-1 to TRBJ2-3; 7 nucleotides align to TRBD1. The CDR3 loop spans 13 amino acids. Germline V CDR1 and CDR2: DFQATT, SNEGSKA (reference sequence). J gave up 7 bases and V 6 bases, and 10 bases lay outside the gene matches. The CDR3 bases are TGCAGTGCAAACCGGGACAGTCTATATACGCAGTATTTT. This encodes CSANRDSLYTQYF.

This clonotype appeared many times. The J gene is TRBJ2-7, the V gene TRBV20-1; D may be TRBD2 (5 bases). This CDR3 is built from 14 residues. The V gene's germline CDR1 is DFQATT and CDR2 SNEGSKA (reference sequence). V shed 0 bases and J shed 5 bases, with 14 bases lying between them. The CDR3 is CSARDRVEVDEQYF. The CDR3 region has the DNA TGCAGTGCTAGAGATAGGGTGGAGGTCGACGAGCAGTACTTC.

This clonotype was found many times. The rearrangement uses TRBV7-9 and TRBJ2-1; a possible D gene is TRBD2 (5 bases). The CDR3 runs 14 residues. Trimming took off 5 bases at V and 1 base at J, with 9 bases between the two ends. Germline V CDR1 and CDR2: SEHNR, FQNEAQ (reference sequence). CDR3 DNA: TGTGCCAGCAGCGTGGGGAGTTCCTACAATGAGCAGTTCTTC. Its protein product is CASSVGSSYNEQFF.

This clonotype appeared many times. The V call is TRBV29-1, the J call TRBJ2-3; 8 bases match TRBD2. The CDR3 loop spans 13 amino acids. V shed 7 bases, J shed 6 bases, and the junction held 9 bases outside the gene matches. Germline loops: CDR1 SQVTM, CDR2 ANQGSEA. As DNA, the CDR3 is TGCAGCGGGGGAGGACTAGCTTCTGATACGCAGTATTTT. Amino acid sequence: CSGGGLASDTQYF.

The CDR3 region is CASSLAGSGRNNEQFF. The CDR3 nucleotides read TGTGCCAGCAGCCTTGCAGGCAGCGGGAGGAACAATGAGCAGTTCTTC. The chain employs TRBV12-3 or TRBV12-4 and TRBJ2-1; 9 positions match TRBD2. The V segment lost 6 bases and the J segment 5 bases; nucleotides outside the gene matches: 11. The CDR3 is 16 amino acids.

This clonotype was counted many times. This CDR3 is CASSLVAENYGYTF. CDR3 DNA sequence: TGCGCCAGCAGCTTGGTTGCGGAAAACTATGGCTACACCTTC. This chain joins TRBV5-1 and TRBJ1-2; D not certain. The germline CDR1 and CDR2 sequences are SGHRS and YFSETQ. The V and J ends lost 0 bases and 2 bases respectively, with 8 bases between them. The length of the CDR3 is 14 residues.

This clonotype has at least ten counts. A read error may account for a junction end that differs from germline. This sequence joins TRBV5-1 and TRBJ1-1, with TRBD1 as a possible D gene (6 bases). The CDR3 is made up of 16 amino acids. CDR1 is SGHRS, CDR2 YFSETQ, per germline. For the CDR3, the DNA is TGCGCCAGCAGTTTGGGGGGCGCTGAGCCCCAGTCCGAAGCTTTCTTT. It specifies CASSLGGAEPQSEAFF.